The 2 T cell receptor beta chains below were found in one sample sequenced in a study of blood T cell repertoires in COVID-19 (TCRdb year 2020). Library preparation used the immunoSEQ multiplex PCR assay. Imported from immuneACCESS, the table was reduced by TCRdb to in-frame sequences with V and J called. These copies leave out some clones; in studies compared against another copy, an unresolved V gene accounts for under half, and the cause of the remainder is not known. The sample profile shows about 410,000 clones; around 91% of them were found once. The top ten constitute 1.5% to 1.8% of the sample. The material sequenced was peripheral blood. Receptor source: a woman in her forties with COVID-19, enrolled during active disease.

A single count supports this clone. The V and J genes are TRBV5-6 and TRBJ1-2; no reliable D call. Germline assignment: CDR1 SGHDT and CDR2 YYEEEE. The CDR3 runs 11 residues. V was clipped by 4 bases and J by 7 bases, with 8 bases between them. The CDR3 nucleotides are TGTGCCAGCAGCCTTCGGGGTGGCTACACCTTC. Translating it yields CASSLRGGYTF.

This chain joins TRBV7-3 and TRBJ2-2; 10 bases fit TRBD2. CDR1 is SGHTA, CDR2 FQGTGA, per germline. The V gene end was trimmed by 5 bases and the J gene end by 2 bases; junction bases not matched to a gene: 8. The CDR3 covers 17 residues. This CDR3 reads CASSKPGLALNTGELFF. The CDR3 nucleotides read TGTGCCAGCAGCAAACCGGGACTAGCGTTAAACACCGGGGAGCTGTTTTTT.